What follows are 19 T cell receptor beta chains derived from one specimen sequenced in a study of beta chain features in type 1 diabetes (dated by TCRdb to 2017 to 2018). The library came from the immunoSEQ multiplex PCR assay. The entire amount of isolated RNA was reverse transcribed using the High Capacity cDNA Reverse Transcription Kit, so the sequenced TCRB transcripts were expressed ones. Here the immuneACCESS table is served through TCRdb, limited to in-frame sequences with V and J called. Missing clones are a known gap in these copies; in checked studies unresolved V genes cover under half, and the rest lacks a known reason. The table for this sample lists some 900,000 clones; 17% of them were counted only once. 0.023% of the sample goes to the ten largest clones. Sequenced sample: naive CD4+ T cells from blood. The intended sense of this specimen's cell subset or site label: true naive CD4+ T cells. The receptors here all came from a woman in her late teens or twenties in good health.

The chain links TRBV5-1 to TRBJ2-5; no clear D gene. This CDR3 spans 14 amino acids. CDR1 SGHRS and CDR2 YFSETQ come from the germline V gene. V lost 2 bases and J lost 5, with 13 bases in between. The chain's CDR3 is CASSLQVSGETQYF. The CDR3, as DNA: TGCGCCAGCAGCTTACAAGTATCCGGGGAGACCCAGTACTTC.

Concerning this clone itself: Sequence at one end of the junction differs from germline and may be a read error. This chain connects TRBV28 to TRBJ2-7; D tentatively fits TRBD1 or TRBD2 (5 bases each). CDR3 length: 13 amino acids. Germline CDR1 MDHEN, CDR2 SYDVKM. The CDR3 sequence: CASSLWRQGGTFF. CDR3 DNA sequence: TGTGCCAGCAGTTTATGGCGTCAGGGTGGGACCTTTTTC.

The V call is TRBV28, the J call TRBJ2-5; 8 bases are shared with TRBD1. This CDR3 contains 14 residues. Trimming at V came to 3 bases and at J to 5 bases, leaving 5 bases not matched to a gene. From germline, CDR1 is MDHEN and CDR2 SYDVKM. CDR3 region: CASSLPGGKETQYF. CDR3 bases: TGTGCCAGCAGTTTGCCAGGGGGCAAGGAGACCCAGTACTTC.

This clone appeared a few times. This chain uses TRBV7-2 with TRBJ2-2, with no clear D. Germline V gene data show CDR1 as SGHTA and CDR2 as FQGNSA. This CDR3 region has 11 residues. Trimming took 6 bases from V and 4 from J, leaving 3 bases between them. CDR3 sequence: CASRFTGELFF. The CDR3 DNA is TGTGCCAGCAGGTTCACCGGGGAGCTGTTTTTT.

This rearrangement joins TRBV18 to TRBJ1-1; no firm D call. V was shortened by 4 bases and J by 6 bases, with 12 bases between the two germline ends. Germline CDR1 and CDR2: KGHSH and LQKENI. The CDR3 totals 13 residues. The CDR3 nucleotides read TGTGCCAGCTCACTAAACGTGGATCCTGAAGCTTTCTTT. This gives the protein CASSLNVDPEAFF.

This clone was seen only a few times. The chain couples TRBV4-3 to TRBJ2-6; D not resolved. The length of the CDR3 is 18 residues. V was trimmed by 2 bases and J by 0 bases, leaving 14 bases between them. Germline V gene data show CDR1 as LGHNA and CDR2 as YSLEER. CDR3 DNA sequence: TGCGCCAGCAGCCAATTTGGTCCAGGAAGCTCTGGGGCCAACGTCCTGACTTTC. Residues: CASSQFGPGSSGANVLTF.

CDR3 nucleotide sequence: TGCGCCAGCAGCCAAGAGTCGGGCTTCCTCCCCCGGGAGCTGTTTTTT. Its translation is CASSQESGFLPRELFF. The chain combines TRBV4-3 with TRBJ2-2; no clear D gene. V lost 0 bases, J lost 9 bases, and 17 bases lay in between. The CDR3 is 16 amino acids. CDR1 and CDR2 from the germline V gene are LGHNA and YSLEER.

This clone turned up a few times. The rearrangement uses TRBV5-1 and TRBJ2-7, with TRBD1 identical over 9 bases. The V segment lost 0 bases and the J segment 6 bases; nucleotides outside the gene matches: 4. Germline V gene data show CDR1 as SGHRS and CDR2 as YFSETQ. This CDR3 region has 14 residues. CDR3 protein: CASSLGDRAAEQYF. CDR3 bases: TGCGCCAGCAGCTTGGGGGACAGGGCGGCCGAGCAGTACTTC.

The CDR3 loop reads CATSAALTAGGPETQYF. The CDR3 DNA reads as TGTGCCACCAGCGCCGCACTTACAGCGGGAGGACCGGAGACCCAGTACTTC. The J gene is TRBJ2-5, the V gene TRBV15; 9 bases map to TRBD2. The junction had 15 bases not matched to a gene; V was cut back by 5 bases and J by 5 bases. Per germline, CDR1 LNHNV and CDR2 YYDKDF (reference sequence). This CDR3 is 17 amino acids long.

The V and J genes are TRBV5-1 and TRBJ2-7; D could derive from TRBD1 or TRBD2 (5 bases each). Looked up from germline, CDR1 is SGHRS and CDR2 is YFSETQ. CDR3 length: 15 amino acids. V lost 4 bases and J lost 1, with 15 bases in between. This CDR3 reads CASSPQGPLSYEQYF. Written as DNA, the CDR3 is TGCGCCAGCAGCCCTCAGGGACCCCTATCCTACGAGCAGTACTTC. Full variable domain (outside the CDR3, taken from reference TRBV5-1 and TRBJ2-7): KAGVTQTPRYLIKTRGQQVTLSCSPISGHRSVSWYQQTPGQGLQFLFEYFSETQRNKGNFPGRFSGRQFSNSRSEMNVSTLELGDSALYLCASSPQGPLSYEQYFGPGTRLTVT.

V usage is TRBV28 and J usage is TRBJ2-7; D not certain. Germline V gene sequence: CDR1 MDHEN, CDR2 SYDVKM. The CDR3 spans 11 residues. V lost 7 bases and J lost 4, with 8 bases in between. CDR3 protein: CASTYGYEQYF. The DNA of the CDR3 is TGTGCCAGCACTTACGGGTACGAGCAGTACTTC. Complete variable domain (other parts from reference TRBV28 and TRBJ2-7): DVKVTQSSRYLVKRTGEKVFLECVQDMDHENMFWYRQDPGLGLRLIYFSYDVKMKEKGDIPEGYSVSREKKERFSLILESASTNQTSMYLCASTYGYEQYFGPGTRLTVT.

This clone showed up just a few times. The V and J genes are TRBV2 and TRBJ1-2, with D uncertain. This CDR3 region has 12 residues. The germline V gene encodes CDR1 SNHLY and CDR2 FYNNEI. V lost 6 bases and J 6 bases, leaving 11 bases between the germline ends. CDR3 nucleotides: TGTGCCAGCAGGTCTAGACTGGATGGCTACACCTTC. This sequence encodes CASRSRLDGYTF.

The chain couples TRBV5-1 to TRBJ2-1; the match to TRBD2 covers 7 bases. CDR1 and CDR2 (germline): SGHRS, YFSETQ. This CDR3 has 18 residues. Trimming took 1 base from V and 1 from J; bases not matched to a gene: 11. The CDR3 sequence is CASSLRPLGGSSYNEQFF. In DNA form, the CDR3 reads TGCGCCAGCAGCTTGAGACCCCTGGGCGGGAGTTCCTACAATGAGCAGTTCTTC.

This chain links TRBV10-3 with TRBJ2-1, with 9 bases matching TRBD2. V lost 2 bases and J lost 4; bases outside the gene matches: 3. Germline V gives CDR1 ENHRY, CDR2 SYGVKD. The CDR3 runs 15 residues. The CDR3 region has the DNA TGTGCCATCAGTGAGCGGCGGGAGGGGTACAATGAGCAGTTCTTC. Its translation: CAISERREGYNEQFF.

Only a few counts were recorded for this clone. The chain employs TRBV11-2 and TRBJ1-2; D is ambiguous. Germline CDR1 SGHAT, CDR2 FQNNGV. Trimming cost V 5 bases and J 5 bases, with 12 bases left between them. There are 13 residues in the CDR3. For the CDR3, the DNA is TGTGCCAGCAGCCGAGACCTATCTTATGGCTACACCTTC. Translation gives CASSRDLSYGYTF.

This clone was seen only a few times. The rearrangement uses TRBV7-2 and TRBJ2-3; a possible D gene is TRBD2 (5 bases). Germline lookup yields CDR1 SGHTA and CDR2 FQGNSA. The length of the CDR3 is 15 residues. V was shortened by 5 bases and J by 0 bases, with 12 bases between the two germline ends. CDR3 protein: CASSRTPLSTDTQYF. The CDR3 DNA reads as TGTGCCAGCAGCAGGACTCCCTTGAGCACAGATACGCAGTATTTT. Full variable domain (rest looked up from reference TRBV7-2 and TRBJ2-3): GAGVSQSPSNKVTEKGKDVELRCDPISGHTALYWYRQSLGQGLEFLIYFQGNSAPDKSGLPSDRFSAERTGGSVSTLTIQRTQQEDSAVYLCASSRTPLSTDTQYFGPGTRLTVL.

In this sample, this clone turned up a few times. The chain combines TRBV7-2 with TRBJ2-3; possibly TRBD2 for D (5 bases). The V and J ends lost 5 bases and 10 bases respectively, with 19 bases between them. The length of the CDR3 is 14 residues. Germline V gene lookup returns CDR1 SGHTA and CDR2 FQGNSA. CDR3 residues: CASSQTHGVLAQYF. The DNA of the CDR3 is TGTGCCAGCAGCCAGACTCACGGGGTTCTGGCGCAGTATTTT.

This clone has a handful of counts. The chain carries TRBV2 and TRBJ1-5; TRBD1 aligns across 7 bases. The junction had 3 bases not matched to a gene; V was cut back by 7 bases and J by 0 bases. This CDR3 has 14 amino acids. CDR1 and CDR2 (germline): SNHLY, FYNNEI. CDR3 loop: CASNQGVSNQPQHF. As DNA, the CDR3 is TGTGCCAGCAACCAGGGGGTTAGCAATCAGCCCCAGCATTTT. The whole variable domain, remainder taken from reference TRBV2 and TRBJ1-5, is EPEVTQTPSHQVTQMGQEVILRCVPISNHLYFYWYRQILGQKVEFLVSFYNNEISEKSEIFDDQFSVERPDGSNFTLKIRSTKLEDSAMYFCASNQGVSNQPQHFGDGTRLSIL.

This clone has just a few counts. V is TRBV6-5 and J is TRBJ2-3, with 9 nucleotides matching TRBD2. Germline CDR1 MNHEY, CDR2 SVGAGI. V gave up 2 bases and J gave up 4 bases; unmatched junction bases: 4. CDR3 length equals 15 residues. CDR3 in DNA: TGTGCCAGCAGTTACGATAGCGGGAGTCCAGATACGCAGTATTTT. Its protein is CASSYDSGSPDTQYF.